The T cell receptor (beta chain) under discussion was sequenced for a study of CD8+ T cells in alopecia areata. About the research overall: Treatment comprised oral tofacitinib, 5 to 10 mg twice daily, in treated patients. Patients in the study were on tofacitinib for 6 to 18 months, then off it for 6 months.

The treatment: oral pan-JAK inhibitor, 5-10 mg twice daily. This CDR3 is 14 amino acids long. Germline V gene sequence: CDR1 SNHLY, CDR2 FYNNEI. Trimming removed 1 base from V and 0 bases from J, with 7 bases in between. In each case, RNA was isolated and then reverse transcribed into cDNA as the sequencing template. Profiling relied on immunoSEQ multiplex PCR, and the TCRdb table lists in-frame clones only, not all of them. The repertoire has under 95,000 clones, about 71% of them found once; the top ten carry around a sixth. This sequence originates from a human donor with alopecia areata. The source material was CD8+ T cells sorted from blood, sampled at week 44, from a patient treated with tofacitinib. The V call is TRBV2, the J call TRBJ2-7; no clear D. CDR3 in DNA: TGTGCCAGCAGTGAAGGACACCTCTCCTACGAGCAGTACTTC. Protein: CASSEGHLSYEQYF.